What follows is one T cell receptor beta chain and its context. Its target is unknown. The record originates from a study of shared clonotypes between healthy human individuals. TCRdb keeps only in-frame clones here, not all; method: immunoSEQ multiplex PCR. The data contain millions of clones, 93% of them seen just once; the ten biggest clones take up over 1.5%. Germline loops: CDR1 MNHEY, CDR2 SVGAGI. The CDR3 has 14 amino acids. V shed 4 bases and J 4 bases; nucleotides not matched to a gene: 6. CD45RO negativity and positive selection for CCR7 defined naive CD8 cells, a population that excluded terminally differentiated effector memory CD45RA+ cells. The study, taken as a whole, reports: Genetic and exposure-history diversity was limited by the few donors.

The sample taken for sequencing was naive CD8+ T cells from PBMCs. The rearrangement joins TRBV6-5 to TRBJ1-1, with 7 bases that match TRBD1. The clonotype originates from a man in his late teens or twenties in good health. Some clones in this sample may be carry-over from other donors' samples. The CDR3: CASSLLEGATEAFF. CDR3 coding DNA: TGTGCCAGCAGTTTACTCGAGGGGGCCACTGAAGCTTTCTTT.